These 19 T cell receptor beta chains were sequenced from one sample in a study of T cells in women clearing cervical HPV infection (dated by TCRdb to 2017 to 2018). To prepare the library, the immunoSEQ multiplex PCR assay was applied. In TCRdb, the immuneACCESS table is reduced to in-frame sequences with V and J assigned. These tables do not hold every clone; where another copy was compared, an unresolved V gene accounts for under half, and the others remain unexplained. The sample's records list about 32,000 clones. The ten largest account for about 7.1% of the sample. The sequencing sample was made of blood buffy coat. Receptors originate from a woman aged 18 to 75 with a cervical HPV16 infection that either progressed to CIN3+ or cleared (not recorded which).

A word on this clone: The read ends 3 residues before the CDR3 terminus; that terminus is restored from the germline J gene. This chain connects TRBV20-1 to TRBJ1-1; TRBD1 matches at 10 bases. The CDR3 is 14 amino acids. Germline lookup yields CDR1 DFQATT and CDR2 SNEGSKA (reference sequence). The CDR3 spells CSASGGQGGSGAFF. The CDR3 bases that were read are TGCAGTGCTAGCGGTGGACAGGGGGGATCGGGG.

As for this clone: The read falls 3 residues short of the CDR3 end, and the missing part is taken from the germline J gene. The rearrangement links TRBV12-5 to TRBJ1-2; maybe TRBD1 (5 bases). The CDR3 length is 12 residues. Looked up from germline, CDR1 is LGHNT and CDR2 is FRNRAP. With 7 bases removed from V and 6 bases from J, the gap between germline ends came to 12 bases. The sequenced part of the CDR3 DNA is TGTGCTAGTGTTGAAGGGGCTAATGGC. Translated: CASVEGANG. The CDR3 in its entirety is CASVEGANGYTF.

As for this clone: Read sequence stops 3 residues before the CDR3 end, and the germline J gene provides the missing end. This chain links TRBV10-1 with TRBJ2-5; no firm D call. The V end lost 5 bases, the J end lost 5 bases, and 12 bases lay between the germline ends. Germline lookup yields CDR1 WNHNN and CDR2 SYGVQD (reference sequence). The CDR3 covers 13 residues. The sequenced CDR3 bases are TGCGCCAGCAGTCAGACCCCGCGGGAGACC. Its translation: CASSQTPRET. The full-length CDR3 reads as CASSQTPRETQYF.

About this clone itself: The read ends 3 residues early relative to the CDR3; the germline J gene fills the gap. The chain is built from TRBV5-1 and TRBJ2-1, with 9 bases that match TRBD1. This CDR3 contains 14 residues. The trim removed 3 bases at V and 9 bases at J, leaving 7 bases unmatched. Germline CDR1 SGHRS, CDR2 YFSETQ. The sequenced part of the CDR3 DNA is TGCGCCAGCAGCTCCGGGACAGGGAGGGGTGAG. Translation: CASSSGTGRGE. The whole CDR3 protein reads CASSSGTGRGEQFF. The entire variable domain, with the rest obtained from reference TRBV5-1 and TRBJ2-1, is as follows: KAGVTQTPRYLIKTRGQQVTLSCSPISGHRSVSWYQQTPGQGLQFLFEYFSETQRNKGNFPGRFSGRQFSNSRSEMNVSTLELGDSALYLCASSSGTGRGEQFFGPGTRLTVL.

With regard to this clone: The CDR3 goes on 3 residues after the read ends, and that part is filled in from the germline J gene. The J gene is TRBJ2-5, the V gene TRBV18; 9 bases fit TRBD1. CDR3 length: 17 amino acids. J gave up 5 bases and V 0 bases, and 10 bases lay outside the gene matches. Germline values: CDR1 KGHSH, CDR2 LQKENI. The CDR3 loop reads CASSPPGTGRGKETQYF. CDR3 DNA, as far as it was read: TGTGCCAGCTCACCACCGGGGACAGGGAGGGGAAAGGAGACC.

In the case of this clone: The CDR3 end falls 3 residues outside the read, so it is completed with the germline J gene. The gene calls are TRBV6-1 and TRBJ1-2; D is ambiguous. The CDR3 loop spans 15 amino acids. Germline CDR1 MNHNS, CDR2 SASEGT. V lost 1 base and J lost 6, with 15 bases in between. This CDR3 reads CASSEVTLGFDGYTF. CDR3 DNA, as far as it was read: TGTGCCAGCAGTGAAGTAACCCTCGGGTTTGATGGC.

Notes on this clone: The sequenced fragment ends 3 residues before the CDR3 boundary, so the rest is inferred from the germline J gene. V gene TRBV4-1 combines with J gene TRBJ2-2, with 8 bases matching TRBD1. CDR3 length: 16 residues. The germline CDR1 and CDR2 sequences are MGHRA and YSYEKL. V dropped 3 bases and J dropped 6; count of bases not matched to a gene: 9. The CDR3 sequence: CASSHLLTGGSGELFF. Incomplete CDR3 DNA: TGCGCCAGCAGCCATCTATTAACAGGGGGGTCCGGGGAG.

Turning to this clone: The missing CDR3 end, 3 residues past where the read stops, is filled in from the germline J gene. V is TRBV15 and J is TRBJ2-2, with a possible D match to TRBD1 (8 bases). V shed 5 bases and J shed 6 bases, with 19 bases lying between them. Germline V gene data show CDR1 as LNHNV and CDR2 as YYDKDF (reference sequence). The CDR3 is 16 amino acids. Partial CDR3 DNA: TGTGCCACCAGCGGAACAGGGGGGGGATTCGCCGGGGAG. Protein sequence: CATSGTGGGFAGE. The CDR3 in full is CATSGTGGGFAGELFF.

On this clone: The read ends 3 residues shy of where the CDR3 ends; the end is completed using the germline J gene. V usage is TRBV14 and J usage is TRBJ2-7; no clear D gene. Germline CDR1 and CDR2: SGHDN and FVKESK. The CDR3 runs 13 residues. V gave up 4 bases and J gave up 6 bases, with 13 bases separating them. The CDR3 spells CASSPSQVGEQYF. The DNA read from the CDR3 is TGTGCCAGCAGCCCCAGCCAGGTCGGCGAG. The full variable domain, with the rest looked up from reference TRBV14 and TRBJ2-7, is EAGVTQFPSHSVIEKGQTVTLRCDPISGHDNLYWYRRVMGKEIKFLLHFVKESKQDESGMPNNRFLAERTGGTYSTLKVQPAELEDSGVYFCASSPSQVGEQYFGPGTRLTVT.

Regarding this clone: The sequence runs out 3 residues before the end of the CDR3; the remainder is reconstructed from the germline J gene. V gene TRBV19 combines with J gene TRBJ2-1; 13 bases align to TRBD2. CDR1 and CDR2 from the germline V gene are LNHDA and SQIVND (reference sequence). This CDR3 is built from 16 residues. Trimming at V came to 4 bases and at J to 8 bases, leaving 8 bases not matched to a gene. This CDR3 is CASSTSTSGGIYEQFF. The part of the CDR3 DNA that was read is TGTGCCAGTAGTACATCGACTAGCGGGGGGATATATGAG. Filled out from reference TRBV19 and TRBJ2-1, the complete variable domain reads DGGITQSPKYLFRKEGQNVTLSCEQNLNHDAMYWYRQDPGQGLRLIYYSQIVNDFQKGDIAEGYSVSREKKESFPLTVTSAQKNPTAFYLCASSTSTSGGIYEQFFGPGTRLTVL.

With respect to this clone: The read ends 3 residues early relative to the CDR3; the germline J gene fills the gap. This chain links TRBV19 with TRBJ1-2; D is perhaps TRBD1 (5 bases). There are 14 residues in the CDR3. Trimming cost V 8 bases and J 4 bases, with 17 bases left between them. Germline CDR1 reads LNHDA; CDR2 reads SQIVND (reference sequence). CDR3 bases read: TGTGCCAGTGGCGGTCGAGGGGCTGGCTATGGC. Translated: CASGGRGAGYG. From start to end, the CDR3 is CASGGRGAGYGYTF.

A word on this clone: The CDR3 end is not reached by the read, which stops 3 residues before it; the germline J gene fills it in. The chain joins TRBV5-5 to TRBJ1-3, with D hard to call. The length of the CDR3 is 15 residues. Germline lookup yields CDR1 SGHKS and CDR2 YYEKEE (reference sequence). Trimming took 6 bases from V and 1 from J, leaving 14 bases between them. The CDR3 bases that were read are TGTGCCAGCACCTCAGGTCCTGGTTCTGGAAACACC. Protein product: CASTSGPGSGNT. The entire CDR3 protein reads CASTSGPGSGNTIYF.

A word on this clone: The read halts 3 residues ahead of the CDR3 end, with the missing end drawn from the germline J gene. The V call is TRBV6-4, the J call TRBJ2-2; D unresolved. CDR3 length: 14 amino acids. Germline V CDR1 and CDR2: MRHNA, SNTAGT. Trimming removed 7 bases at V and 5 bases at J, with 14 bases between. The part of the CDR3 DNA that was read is TGTGCCAGCAAGAAGACTCCCGAGACCGGGGAG. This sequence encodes CASKKTPETGE. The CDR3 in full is CASKKTPETGELFF.

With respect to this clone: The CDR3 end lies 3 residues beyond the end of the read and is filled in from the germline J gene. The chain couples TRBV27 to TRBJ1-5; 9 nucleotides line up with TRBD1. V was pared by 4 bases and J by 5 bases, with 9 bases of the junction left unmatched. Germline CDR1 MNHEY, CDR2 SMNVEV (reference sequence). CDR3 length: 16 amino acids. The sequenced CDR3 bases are TGTGCCAGCAGTTCGGGGACAGGGAATGTGGATCAGCCC. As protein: CASSSGTGNVDQP. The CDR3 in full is CASSSGTGNVDQPQHF.

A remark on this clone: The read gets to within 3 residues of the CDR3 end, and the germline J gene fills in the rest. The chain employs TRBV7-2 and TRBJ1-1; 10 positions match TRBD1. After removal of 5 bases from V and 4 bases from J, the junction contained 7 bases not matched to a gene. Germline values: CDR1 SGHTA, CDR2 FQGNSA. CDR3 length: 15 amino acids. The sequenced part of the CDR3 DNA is TGTGCCAGCAGCCCCCGACAGGGGGCTTTCACTGAA. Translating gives CASSPRQGAFTE. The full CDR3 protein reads CASSPRQGAFTEAFF.

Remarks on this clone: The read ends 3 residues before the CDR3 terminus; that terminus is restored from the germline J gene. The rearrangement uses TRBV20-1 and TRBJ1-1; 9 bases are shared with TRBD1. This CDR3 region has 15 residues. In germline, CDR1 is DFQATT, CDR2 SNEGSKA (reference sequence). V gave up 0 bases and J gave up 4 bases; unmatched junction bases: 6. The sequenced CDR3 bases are TGCAGTGCTAGAGATAAGGGACAGGGCCCCACTGAA. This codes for CSARDKGQGPTE. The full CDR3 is CSARDKGQGPTEAFF.

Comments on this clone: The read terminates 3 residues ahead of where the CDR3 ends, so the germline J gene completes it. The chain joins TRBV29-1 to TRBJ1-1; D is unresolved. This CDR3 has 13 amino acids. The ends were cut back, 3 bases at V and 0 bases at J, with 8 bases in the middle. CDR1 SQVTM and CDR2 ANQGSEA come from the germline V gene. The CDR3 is CSVDERVNTEAFF. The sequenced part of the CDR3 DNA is TGCAGCGTTGACGAGAGGGTGAACACTGAA. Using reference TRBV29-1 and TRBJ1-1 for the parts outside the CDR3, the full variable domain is SAVISQKPSRDICQRGTSLTIQCQVDSQVTMMFWYRQQPGQSLTLIATANQGSEATYESGFVIDKFPISRPNLTFSTLTVSNMSPEDSSIYLCSVDERVNTEAFFGQGTRLTVV.

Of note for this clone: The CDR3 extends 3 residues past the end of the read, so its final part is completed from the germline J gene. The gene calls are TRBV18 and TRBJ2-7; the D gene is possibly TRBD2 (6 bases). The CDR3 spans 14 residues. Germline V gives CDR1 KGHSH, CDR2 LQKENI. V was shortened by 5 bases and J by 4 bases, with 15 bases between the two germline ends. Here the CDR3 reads CASSDTRGWYEQYF. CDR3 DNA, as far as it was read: TGTGCCAGCTCAGACACCCGGGGGTGGTACGAG.

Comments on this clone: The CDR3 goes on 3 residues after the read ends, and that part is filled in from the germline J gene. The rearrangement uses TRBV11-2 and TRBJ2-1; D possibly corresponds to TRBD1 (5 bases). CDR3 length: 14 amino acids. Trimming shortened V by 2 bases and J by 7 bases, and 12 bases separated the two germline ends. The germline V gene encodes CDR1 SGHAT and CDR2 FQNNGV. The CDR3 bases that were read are TGTGCCAGCAGCTTACAGGGTTTCGGGAATGAG. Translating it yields CASSLQGFGNE. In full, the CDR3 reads CASSLQGFGNEQFF.